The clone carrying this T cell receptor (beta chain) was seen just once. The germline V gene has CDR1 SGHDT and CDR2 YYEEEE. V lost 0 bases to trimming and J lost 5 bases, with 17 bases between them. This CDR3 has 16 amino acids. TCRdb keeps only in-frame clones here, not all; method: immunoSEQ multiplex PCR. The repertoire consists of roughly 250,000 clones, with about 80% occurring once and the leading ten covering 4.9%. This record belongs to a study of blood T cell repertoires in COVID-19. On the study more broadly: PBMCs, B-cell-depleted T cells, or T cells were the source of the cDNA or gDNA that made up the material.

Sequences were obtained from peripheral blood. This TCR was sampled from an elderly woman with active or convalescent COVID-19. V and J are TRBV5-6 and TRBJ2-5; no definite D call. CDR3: CASSLVSQAPRETQYF. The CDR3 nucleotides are TGTGCCAGCAGCTTGGTTTCCCAGGCCCCTCGGGAGACCCAGTACTTC.